The subject of this entry is one TCR beta chain. CDR1 and CDR2 (germline): LGHNA, YNFKEQ. This CDR3 comprises 17 residues. V was clipped by 1 base and J by 5 bases; unmatched bases: 11. The data were taken from a study of blood T cell repertoires in COVID-19. Across the whole study: Sites in the United States, Italy and Spain provided acute and convalescent COVID-19 samples.

The method was immunoSEQ multiplex PCR; TCRdb's version includes in-frame clones alone and lacks a portion of them. Seen here are roughly 95,000 clones, 82% observed once, and the top ten hold almost 7%. The sequenced material came from peripheral blood. This TCR came from a man aged 45-65 years with active or convalescent COVID-19. The rearrangement uses TRBV4-2 and TRBJ2-5; TRBD1 aligns across 9 bases. The CDR3 DNA follows: TGTGCCAGCAGCCAAGGAGGGCCGGGACAGGGCTTGGAGACCCAGTACTTC. This codes for CASSQGGPGQGLETQYF.